This section outlines one T cell receptor beta chain sequence together with its context. Source study methods: Nucleated cell number was recorded as an estimate derived from reference gene primer amplification. The assay was immunoSEQ multiplex PCR, and TCRdb's table has in-frame clones only and misses some. The DNA gave D and trimming, while V, J and clone size come from that table. The table lists 190,000 or so clones, roughly 86% of them singletons, with around 2.7% in the top ten. This record belongs to a study of blood T cell repertoires in COVID-19. Across the study: There were acute and convalescent COVID-19 samples, and they came from the United States, Italy and Spain.

This CDR3 is 18 amino acids long. Germline V gives CDR1 SGHRS, CDR2 YFSETQ. V lost 0 bases, J lost 1 base, and 7 bases stayed unmatched. Material: peripheral blood. This receptor was taken from a man aged 35 to 55 with active or convalescent COVID-19. The rearrangement uses TRBV5-1 and TRBJ1-4, with TRBD1 matching over 9 bases. The CDR3 DNA follows: TGCGCCAGCAGCTTGGCACCGCCGGGACAGGGAACTAATGAAAAACTGTTTTTT. This gives the protein CASSLAPPGQGTNEKLFF. The full variable domain, completed using reference TRBV5-1 and TRBJ1-4, is KAGVTQTPRYLIKTRGQQVTLSCSPISGHRSVSWYQQTPGQGLQFLFEYFSETQRNKGNFPGRFSGRQFSNSRSEMNVSTLELGDSALYLCASSLAPPGQGTNEKLFFGSGTQLSVL.